These 30 T cell receptor beta chains share one sample of origin, sequenced in a study of siplizumab effects on memory and regulatory T cells. Sequencing used immunoSEQ multiplex PCR; TCRdb keeps in-frame clones, though not all of them. Among more than 95,000 clones listed, 93% were seen once. The specimen sequenced was Tregs sorted from blood. All receptors come from a human donor in good health.

The CDR3 loop reads CASSPTGAANYGYTF. The CDR3 DNA sequence: TGTGCCAGTAGTCCCACAGGGGCAGCTAACTATGGCTACACCTTC. This rearrangement joins TRBV19 to TRBJ1-2; 7 nucleotides agree with TRBD1. The junction had 6 bases not matched to a gene; V was cut back by 5 bases and J by 0 bases. Germline CDR1 and CDR2: LNHDA and SQIVND (reference sequence). CDR3 length equals 15 residues.

The V call is TRBV25-1, the J call TRBJ1-4; D call uncertain. Between the trimmed V and J ends, which lost 5 bases and 7 bases, there was a span of 14 bases. This CDR3 is 14 amino acids long. Germline V gene sequence: CDR1 MGHDK, CDR2 SYGVNS. The CDR3 here is CASSLPGSSEKLFF. CDR3 DNA sequence: TGTGCCAGCAGTTTACCGGGGAGCAGTGAAAAACTGTTTTTT.

The rearrangement joins TRBV30 to TRBJ2-1, with 7 bases that match TRBD1. V lost 2 bases to trimming and J lost 4 bases; unmatched junction nucleotides: 5. This CDR3 is 14 amino acids long. Germline CDR1 and CDR2: GTSNPN and SVGIG (reference sequence). CDR3 sequence: CAWSSGGSYNEQFF. For the CDR3, the DNA is TGTGCCTGGAGTTCAGGGGGTAGTTACAATGAGCAGTTCTTC.

This clone has only one observation. The J gene is TRBJ2-1, the V gene TRBV7-2; no reliable D call. Germline V gene sequence: CDR1 SGHTA, CDR2 FQGNSA. This CDR3 spans 16 amino acids. Between the trimmed V and J ends, which lost 1 base and 8 bases, there was a span of 18 bases. The CDR3 here is CASSLGIGFITDEQFF. The CDR3 nucleotides read TGTGCCAGCAGCTTAGGAATAGGGTTTATTACAGATGAGCAGTTCTTC. The full variable domain, with the rest looked up from reference TRBV7-2 and TRBJ2-1, is GAGVSQSPSNKVTEKGKDVELRCDPISGHTALYWYRQSLGQGLEFLIYFQGNSAPDKSGLPSDRFSAERTGGSVSTLTIQRTQQEDSAVYLCASSLGIGFITDEQFFGPGTRLTVL.

This clone was observed once. This chain connects TRBV29-1 to TRBJ2-1, with a tentative D call TRBD1 (5 bases). There are 12 residues in the CDR3. Germline lookup yields CDR1 SQVTM and CDR2 ANQGSEA. V gave up 4 bases and J gave up 8 bases, with 12 bases separating them. The CDR3 reads CSVVRGFDEQFF. CDR3 nucleotides: TGCAGCGTTGTTAGGGGTTTCGATGAGCAGTTCTTC.

The count of this clone is one. The chain carries TRBV2 and TRBJ1-2; D might be TRBD1 (5 bases). The CDR3 contains 14 residues. The ends were cut back, 6 bases at V and 4 bases at J, with 15 bases in the middle. The germline gives CDR1 SNHLY, CDR2 FYNNEI. The CDR3 DNA reads as TGTGCCAGCAGGATTGGGGGTGGTGGCTATGGCTACACCTTC. Encoded protein: CASRIGGGGYGYTF.

This sequence joins TRBV28 and TRBJ1-1, with D unclear. The CDR3 covers 16 residues. Germline CDR1 is MDHEN and CDR2 is SYDVKM. Trimming left V 6 bases short and J 1 base short, with 18 bases between. The CDR3 protein is CASRPRRVRTNTEAFF. As DNA, the CDR3 is TGTGCCAGCAGGCCCCGCCGGGTGCGTACGAACACTGAAGCTTTCTTT. The full variable domain, rest sourced from reference TRBV28 and TRBJ1-1, is DVKVTQSSRYLVKRTGEKVFLECVQDMDHENMFWYRQDPGLGLRLIYFSYDVKMKEKGDIPEGYSVSREKKERFSLILESASTNQTSMYLCASRPRRVRTNTEAFFGQGTRLTVV.

The genes are TRBV4-3 and TRBJ1-1; possibly TRBD1 for D (6 bases). Germline values: CDR1 LGHNA, CDR2 YSLEER. The CDR3 spans 13 residues. V gave up 3 bases and J gave up 12 bases, with 17 bases separating them. CDR3 in amino acids: CASSHTLDRETFF. CDR3 DNA sequence: TGCGCCAGCAGCCACACACTGGACAGAGAAACTTTCTTT.

CDR3 sequence reads: CASSPTGTSAYNEQFF. The CDR3 coding sequence is TGTGCCAGCAGCCCCACCGGGACTAGCGCCTACAATGAGCAGTTCTTC. The V and J genes are TRBV7-3 and TRBJ2-1; 10 bases are shared with TRBD2. Germline V gene lookup returns CDR1 SGHTA and CDR2 FQGTGA. The CDR3 runs to 16 residues. V lost 5 bases and J lost 2; bases outside the gene matches: 6.

The rearrangement links TRBV7-2 to TRBJ2-4; 8 positions agree with TRBD2. V lost 3 bases and J lost 8; bases outside the gene matches: 12. CDR1 is SGHTA and CDR2 is FQGNSA in the germline V gene. CDR3 length equals 16 residues. In nucleotides, the CDR3 is TGTGCCAGCAGCTTCCCCGGACTAGCTGAAGGTGACATTCAGTACTTC. Translating it yields CASSFPGLAEGDIQYF.

This rearrangement joins TRBV9 to TRBJ2-1; TRBD2 matches 10 bases. Germline trimming cut 0 bases from V and 0 bases from J; bases unmatched to any gene: 6. This CDR3 region has 18 residues. Germline-derived CDR1 and CDR2 are SGDLS and YYNGEE. The CDR3 nucleotides are TGTGCCAGCAGCGTAGCACTAGCGGGGACAAGCTCCTACAATGAGCAGTTCTTC. As protein: CASSVALAGTSSYNEQFF.

This chain uses TRBV4-2 with TRBJ1-4; the D is unclear. V gave up 0 bases and J gave up 10 bases, with 12 bases separating them. CDR1 LGHNA and CDR2 YNFKEQ come from the germline V gene. The CDR3 length is 14 residues. The CDR3 sequence: CASSQDLGVGKLFF. Written as DNA, the CDR3 is TGTGCCAGCAGCCAAGATTTGGGAGTGGGAAAACTGTTTTTT.

The J gene is TRBJ2-1, the V gene TRBV28, with 8 bases identical to TRBD1. V shed 8 bases, J shed 7 bases, and the junction held 13 bases outside the gene matches. The CDR3 runs to 15 residues. CDR1 and CDR2 (germline): MDHEN, SYDVKM. The DNA of the CDR3 is TGTGCCAGCCAAGACAGGGGTATTAGGGGAAATGAGCAGTTCTTC. Its protein is CASQDRGIRGNEQFF.

The V and J genes are TRBV2 and TRBJ2-7, with D possibly matching TRBD2 (5 bases). This CDR3 region has 15 residues. Deletions cut 6 bases from V and 2 bases from J, with 17 bases between. The germline gives CDR1 SNHLY, CDR2 FYNNEI. The CDR3 loop is CASSVGRTATYEQYF. CDR3 nucleotides: TGTGCCAGCAGCGTAGGGCGGACTGCAACCTACGAGCAGTACTTC.

The chain carries TRBV27 and TRBJ2-7; D not certain. Trimming stripped 7 bases from V and 0 bases from J, with 1 base between. CDR3 length equals 10 residues. The germline CDR1 and CDR2 sequences are MNHEY and SMNVEV (reference sequence). The CDR3 DNA reads as TGTGCCAGCACCTCCTACGAGCAGTACTTC. Amino acids: CASTSYEQYF.

The chain employs TRBV19 and TRBJ2-2, with 12 bases identical to TRBD1. The CDR3 is 15 residues long. V was pared by 4 bases and J by 7 bases, with 4 bases of the junction left unmatched. The germline V gene encodes CDR1 LNHDA and CDR2 SQIVND (reference sequence). The CDR3 sequence is CASSTRDRGRGELFF. In DNA, the CDR3 is TGTGCCAGTAGTACCCGGGACAGGGGGCGCGGGGAGCTGTTTTTT. Full variable domain (rest looked up from reference TRBV19 and TRBJ2-2): DGGITQSPKYLFRKEGQNVTLSCEQNLNHDAMYWYRQDPGQGLRLIYYSQIVNDFQKGDIAEGYSVSREKKESFPLTVTSAQKNPTAFYLCASSTRDRGRGELFFGEGSRLTVL.

V is TRBV7-6 and J is TRBJ2-3; D is possibly TRBD1 or TRBD2 (6 bases each). The CDR3 contains 16 residues. Germline V gene data show CDR1 as SGHVS and CDR2 as FNYEAQ. V lost 0 bases to trimming and J lost 2 bases, with 12 bases between them. CDR3 amino acids: CASSLAGGHSTDTQYF. For the CDR3, the DNA is TGTGCCAGCAGCTTAGCGGGGGGCCACTCCACAGATACGCAGTATTTT. Full variable domain (missing parts from reference TRBV7-6 and TRBJ2-3): GAGVSQSPRYKVTKRGQDVALRCDPISGHVSLYWYRQALGQGPEFLTYFNYEAQQDKSGLPNDRFSAERPEGSISTLTIQRTEQRDSAMYRCASSLAGGHSTDTQYFGPGTRLTVL.

J is TRBJ1-1 and V is TRBV19; D is perhaps TRBD1 (6 bases). The CDR3 length is 14 residues. The V gene lost 4 bases and the J gene lost 1 base, with 10 bases spanning the gap. CDR1 is LNHDA, CDR2 SQIVND, per germline (reference sequence). The CDR3 region has the DNA TGTGCCAGTAGTAACAGGGTCGCGAACACTGAAGCTTTCTTT. Its protein product is CASSNRVANTEAFF.

The genes are TRBV27 and TRBJ1-2, with D unresolved. CDR1 is MNHEY, CDR2 SMNVEV, per germline (reference sequence). This CDR3 spans 15 amino acids. The V and J ends lost 4 bases and 5 bases respectively, with 17 bases between them. The CDR3 region is CASSSNTLGPYGYTF. DNA of the CDR3: TGTGCCAGCAGTTCCAACACACTTGGACCGTATGGCTACACCTTC.

The chain employs TRBV27 and TRBJ1-5; D might be TRBD1 (5 bases). This CDR3 is built from 13 residues. Germline-derived CDR1 and CDR2 are MNHEY and SMNVEV (reference sequence). V gave up 6 bases and J gave up 4 bases, with 10 bases separating them. CDR3 residues: CASRSGGNQPQHF. The CDR3 nucleotides are TGTGCCAGCAGAAGCGGGGGGAATCAGCCCCAGCATTTT.

This clone was counted once. This rearrangement joins TRBV28 to TRBJ2-5, with D tentatively TRBD1 (6 bases). V gave up 5 bases and J gave up 3 bases, with 13 bases separating them. The CDR3 spans 14 residues. Germline CDR1 and CDR2: MDHEN and SYDVKM. The CDR3 coding sequence is TGTGCCAGCAGTCCACGAAGGGGGAAAGAGACCCAGTACTTC. Amino acid sequence: CASSPRRGKETQYF.

The V gene is TRBV7-9, the J gene TRBJ1-3, with D maybe TRBD1 (6 bases). Germline V gene sequence: CDR1 SEHNR, CDR2 FQNEAQ (reference sequence). Trimming shortened V by 2 bases and J by 0 bases, and 14 bases separated the two germline ends. The CDR3 length is 17 residues. The CDR3 spells CASSLFARTVSGNTIYF. The CDR3 nucleotides are TGTGCCAGCAGCTTATTCGCTCGGACAGTCTCTGGAAACACCATATATTTT.

This clone was seen only once. The rearrangement joins TRBV6-6 to TRBJ2-7, with TRBD2 matching 7 bases. V trimming: 8 bases; J trimming: 3 bases; junction bases outside the gene matches: 4. Germline V gene sequence: CDR1 MNHNY, CDR2 SVGAGI (reference sequence). The CDR3 runs to 12 residues. The CDR3 here is CASGRVVYEQYF. The CDR3 DNA follows: TGTGCCAGCGGGAGGGTGGTCTACGAGCAGTACTTC.

J is TRBJ2-1 and V is TRBV15; no firm D call. The CDR3 consists of 13 residues. From germline, CDR1 is LNHNV and CDR2 YYDKDF (reference sequence). Trimming left V 0 bases short and J 4 bases short, with 4 bases between. The CDR3 is CATSRDFYNEQFF. Written as DNA, the CDR3 is TGTGCCACCAGCAGAGATTTTTACAATGAGCAGTTCTTC.

The chain employs TRBV9 and TRBJ1-2, with TRBD1 matching 8 bases. With V trimmed by 1 base and J by 7 bases, 3 bases remained unmatched. CDR1 and CDR2 from the germline V gene are SGDLS and YYNGEE. The CDR3 loop spans 13 amino acids. CDR3: CASSVTGQGGYTF. CDR3 in DNA: TGTGCCAGCAGCGTAACAGGACAGGGTGGCTACACCTTC.

This clone was observed a single time. The chain couples TRBV4-2 to TRBJ2-3; 7 positions match TRBD2. The CDR3 extends over 15 amino acids. Germline CDR1 and CDR2: LGHNA and YNFKEQ. Trimming cost V 2 bases and J 2 bases; bases outside gene matches: 4. CDR3 amino acids: CASSQSGMYTDTQYF. Here the CDR3 DNA reads TGTGCCAGCAGCCAAAGCGGGATGTACACAGATACGCAGTATTTT.

This clone was found once. V is TRBV7-8 and J is TRBJ2-7, with D hard to call. The V end was cut by 1 base, the J end by 8 bases, with 6 bases between. The CDR3 runs 11 residues. Germline CDR1 and CDR2: SGHVS and FQNEAQ. The CDR3 DNA sequence: TGTGCCAGCAGCTTAGGCTCGAAGCAGTACTTC. Amino acids: CASSLGSKQYF. The complete variable domain, with remaining parts taken from reference TRBV7-8 and TRBJ2-7, reads GAGVSQSPRYKVAKRGQDVALRCDPISGHVSLFWYQQALGQGPEFLTYFQNEAQLDKSGLPSDRFFAERPEGSVSTLKIQRTQQEDSAVYLCASSLGSKQYFGPGTRLTVT.

The V gene is TRBV6-5, the J gene TRBJ1-2, with 9 positions matching TRBD1. Per germline, CDR1 MNHEY and CDR2 SVGAGI. V dropped 6 bases and J dropped 2; count of bases not matched to a gene: 7. The CDR3 runs to 15 residues. The DNA of the CDR3 is TGTGCCAGCAGCCAGACCGGGACAGGGAACTATGGCTACACCTTC. Translating it yields CASSQTGTGNYGYTF.

A remark on this clone: In the same sample, other DNA sequences code for this CDR3. The CDR3 DNA reads TGCGCCAGCAGCTTGGGGCAGGGGCGAGGCTACACCTTC. Its translation is CASSLGQGRGYTF. The gene calls are TRBV5-1 and TRBJ1-2; possible D gene TRBD1, 6 bases. CDR1 and CDR2 (germline): SGHRS, YFSETQ. V dropped 0 bases and J dropped 8 bases, with 11 bases sitting between them. The CDR3 is 13 residues long.

The chain links TRBV30 to TRBJ2-3; D is possibly TRBD1 or TRBD2 (5 bases each). CDR1 is GTSNPN, CDR2 SVGIG, per germline (reference sequence). Trimming took 6 bases from V and 2 from J, leaving 18 bases between them. The CDR3 is 15 amino acids. The CDR3 reads CACSPGPTTTDTQYF. CDR3 DNA sequence: TGTGCCTGTTCACCGGGACCCACAACCACAGATACGCAGTATTTT. Filled out from reference TRBV30 and TRBJ2-3, the complete variable domain reads SQTIHQWPATLVQPVGSPLSLECTVEGTSNPNLYWYRQAAGRGLQLLFYSVGIGQISSEVPQNLSASRPQDRQFILSSKKLLLSDSGFYLCACSPGPTTTDTQYFGPGTRLTVL.